This is a list of T cell receptor beta chains from one sample in a study of beta chain features in type 1 diabetes. Method: immunoSEQ multiplex PCR; TCRdb's copy keeps in-frame clones and lacks some. The sample has 600,000 or so clones, more than 13% seen once. Sample: naive CD4+ T cells from blood. These receptors came from a man aged 18 to 29 with type 1 diabetes. The CDR3 runs from the conserved cysteine through the conserved F or W. The order of the fields is CDR3 DNA, CDR3 protein, J gene, clone size, V gene, D gene. The D gene is left open where the match is weak. Clone size is shown for a subset of rows, as once, few, many or a class of expanded clone.

CDR3 DNA: TGTGCCTGCACAGGGGATAGTGATCAGCCCCAGCATTTT
CDR3 protein: CACTGDSDQPQHF
J gene: TRBJ1-5
clone size: .
V gene: TRBV2
D gene: TRBD1

CDR3 DNA: TGTGCCAGCAGCTTAGTAGTCGAGCGGGACACAGATACGCAGTATTTT
CDR3 protein: CASSLVVERDTDTQYF
J gene: TRBJ2-3
clone size: few
V gene: TRBV7-9
D gene: TRBD2

CDR3 DNA: TGTGCCATCAGTGAATTGCAGAGAGACTACGAGCAGTACTTC
CDR3 protein: CAISELQRDYEQYF
J gene: TRBJ2-7
clone size: .
V gene: TRBV10-3
D gene: .

CDR3 DNA: TGTGCCAGCTCACCAGGGTTGAACACTGAAGCTTTCTTT
CDR3 protein: CASSPGLNTEAFF
J gene: TRBJ1-1
clone size: few
V gene: TRBV18
D gene: .

CDR3 DNA: TGTGCCAGCAGCGTAGCGGGGGTGCAAGAGACCCAGTACTTC
CDR3 protein: CASSVAGVQETQYF
J gene: TRBJ2-5
clone size: .
V gene: TRBV5-4
D gene: TRBD2

CDR3 DNA: TGCGCCAGCAGCCCCGCGGACGGGAACTCCTACAATGAGCAGTTCTTC
CDR3 protein: CASSPADGNSYNEQFF
J gene: TRBJ2-1
clone size: .
V gene: TRBV5-1
D gene: .

CDR3 DNA: TGTGCCATCAGTGAAAGGGGAAGCTACGAGCAGTACTTC
CDR3 protein: CAISERGSYEQYF
J gene: TRBJ2-7
clone size: .
V gene: TRBV10-3
D gene: .

CDR3 DNA: TGTGCCAGCAGTTTGTCCCGTAGCGGGGGGCGGTACTATGAGCAGTTCTTC
CDR3 protein: CASSLSRSGGRYYEQFF
J gene: TRBJ2-1
clone size: .
V gene: TRBV27
D gene: TRBD2

CDR3 DNA: TGTGCCAGCAGCTCCCCGTCGAGGTACACCGGGGAGCTGTTTTTT
CDR3 protein: CASSSPSRYTGELFF
J gene: TRBJ2-2
clone size: .
V gene: TRBV7-6
D gene: .

CDR3 DNA: TGTGCCAGCAGCGATGGGACAGGGAGCTCCTACAATGAGCAGTTCTTC
CDR3 protein: CASSDGTGSSYNEQFF
J gene: TRBJ2-1
clone size: few
V gene: TRBV5-4
D gene: TRBD1

CDR3 DNA: TGTGCCTGGGGGGAATTTAATGAGCAGTTCTTC
CDR3 protein: CAWGEFNEQFF
J gene: TRBJ2-1
clone size: .
V gene: TRBV30
D gene: .

CDR3 DNA: TGTGCCTGGAGTATCAGCTCCGGTCAGCCCCAGCATTTT
CDR3 protein: CAWSISSGQPQHF
J gene: TRBJ1-5
clone size: .
V gene: TRBV30
D gene: .

CDR3 DNA: TGTGCCAGCAGCCTGAGAAGGACTAGCGCAAGCACAGATACGCAGTATTTT
CDR3 protein: CASSLRRTSASTDTQYF
J gene: TRBJ2-3
clone size: .
V gene: TRBV14
D gene: TRBD2

CDR3 DNA: TGTGCCAGCAGTTACTCCGGTCCAGGAAACACCATATATTTT
CDR3 protein: CASSYSGPGNTIYF
J gene: TRBJ1-3
clone size: once
V gene: TRBV6-5
D gene: .

CDR3 DNA: TGCGCCAGCAGCTTGTTTGCGCAGGGTTGGGAGAACACTGAAGCTTTCTTT
CDR3 protein: CASSLFAQGWENTEAFF
J gene: TRBJ1-1
clone size: .
V gene: TRBV5-1
D gene: .

CDR3 DNA: TGTGCCAGCACCGGCTGGGACAGAACTTACGAGCAGTACTTC
CDR3 protein: CASTGWDRTYEQYF
J gene: TRBJ2-7
clone size: few
V gene: TRBV7-9
D gene: TRBD1

CDR3 DNA: TGCGCCAGTACTAGCGGGGTCACCGGAAACAATGAGCAGTTCTTC
CDR3 protein: CASTSGVTGNNEQFF
J gene: TRBJ2-1
clone size: few
V gene: TRBV5-1
D gene: TRBD2

CDR3 DNA: TGTGCCAGCAAGTCTAGCGGTAGCTCCTACAATGAGCAGTTCTTC
CDR3 protein: CASKSSGSSYNEQFF
J gene: TRBJ2-1
clone size: few
V gene: TRBV6-5
D gene: TRBD2

CDR3 DNA: TGTGCCAGCAGAGGGGATAGCAATCAGCCCCAGCATTTT
CDR3 protein: CASRGDSNQPQHF
J gene: TRBJ1-5
clone size: .
V gene: TRBV28
D gene: .

CDR3 DNA: TGTGCCAGCAGAAAGACCACAGATACGCAGTATTTT
CDR3 protein: CASRKTTDTQYF
J gene: TRBJ2-3
clone size: .
V gene: TRBV6-5
D gene: .

CDR3 DNA: TGTGCCTGGAGTAAGAATGAGCAGTTCTTC
CDR3 protein: CAWSKNEQFF
J gene: TRBJ2-1
clone size: .
V gene: TRBV30
D gene: .

CDR3 DNA: TGTGCCTGGTCCCGCGGGAGCTCCTACAATGAGCAGTTCTTC
CDR3 protein: CAWSRGSSYNEQFF
J gene: TRBJ2-1
clone size: few
V gene: TRBV30
D gene: TRBD2

CDR3 DNA: TGTGCCAGCAGCCGGACAGGGAACGGTAATTCACCCCTCCACTTT
CDR3 protein: CASSRTGNGNSPLHF
J gene: TRBJ1-6
clone size: .
V gene: TRBV7-2
D gene: TRBD1

CDR3 DNA: TGTGCCAGCAGCTTAGCGTCAGGGGGGTCTAACTATGGCTACACCTTC
CDR3 protein: CASSLASGGSNYGYTF
J gene: TRBJ1-2
clone size: .
V gene: TRBV7-2
D gene: TRBD1

CDR3 DNA: TGTGCCAGCACCTCGGTAGGGGAAGGAAACACCATATATTTT
CDR3 protein: CASTSVGEGNTIYF
J gene: TRBJ1-3
clone size: .
V gene: TRBV6-5
D gene: .

CDR3 DNA: TGTGCCATCAGGGATAGCGGGTTGAGAAGCTCCTACGAGCAGTACTTC
CDR3 protein: CAIRDSGLRSSYEQYF
J gene: TRBJ2-7
clone size: .
V gene: TRBV10-3
D gene: TRBD2

CDR3 DNA: TGCGCCAGCAGCTTGGTACTAGCGGGGAGCTCCTACAATGAGCAGTTCTTC
CDR3 protein: CASSLVLAGSSYNEQFF
J gene: TRBJ2-1
clone size: few
V gene: TRBV5-1
D gene: TRBD2

CDR3 DNA: TGTGCCAGCAGCGGACAGGCCTGGGGCTACACCTTC
CDR3 protein: CASSGQAWGYTF
J gene: TRBJ1-2
clone size: .
V gene: TRBV7-9
D gene: TRBD1

CDR3 DNA: TGTGCCTCGCGGTCAGGCGTAGGCACAGATACGCAGTATTTT
CDR3 protein: CASRSGVGTDTQYF
J gene: TRBJ2-3
clone size: few
V gene: TRBV19
D gene: .

CDR3 DNA: TGTGCCATCGGGGCGGAAGGCTACACCTTC
CDR3 protein: CAIGAEGYTF
J gene: TRBJ1-2
clone size: few
V gene: TRBV10-3
D gene: .

CDR3 DNA: TGTGCCAGCAGCTTAGCTTCAGGGATCCATGGCTACACCTTC
CDR3 protein: CASSLASGIHGYTF
J gene: TRBJ1-2
clone size: few
V gene: TRBV7-2
D gene: .

CDR3 DNA: TGTGCCAGCCGACCCCATACCCCCTCCTACGAGCAGTACTTC
CDR3 protein: CASRPHTPSYEQYF
J gene: TRBJ2-7
clone size: .
V gene: TRBV28
D gene: .

CDR3 DNA: TGCAGCGTTGTTGAGGGAAACACCATATATTTT
CDR3 protein: CSVVEGNTIYF
J gene: TRBJ1-3
clone size: .
V gene: TRBV29-1
D gene: .